These 3 T cell receptor beta chains originate from one sample sequenced in a study of cytomegalovirus exposure and HLA in healthy donors. Vbeta (60) and Jbeta (13) primers were used in the PCR. Measured with immunoSEQ multiplex PCR; TCRdb has only the in-frame clones, and not every one. The table records more than 100,000 clones, about 79% of them present only once. Sample: PBMCs. The receptors were sampled from a female donor in good health and CMV-seropositive.

V gene TRBV7-9 combines with J gene TRBJ2-7, with D perhaps matching TRBD1 (6 bases). The V gene lost 3 bases and the J gene lost 0 bases, with 9 bases spanning the gap. The CDR3 totals 14 residues. Germline V gene lookup returns CDR1 SEHNR and CDR2 FQNEAQ (reference sequence). DNA for the CDR3: TGTGCCAGCAGCTTTACAGGGAGCTCCTACGAGCAGTACTTC. It specifies CASSFTGSSYEQYF. Variable domain in full (rest from reference TRBV7-9 and TRBJ2-7): DTGVSQNPRHKITKRGQNVTFRCDPISEHNRLYWYRQTLGQGPEFLTYFQNEAQLEKSRLLSDRFSAERPKGSFSTLEIQRTEQGDSAMYLCASSFTGSSYEQYFGPGTRLTVT.

This clone was counted a single time. This chain connects TRBV5-5 to TRBJ1-5, with no clear D. The CDR3 runs 13 residues. Germline loops: CDR1 SGHKS, CDR2 YYEKEE (reference sequence). Trimming took off 0 bases at V and 5 bases at J, with 6 bases between the two ends. The CDR3 region is CASSLGGDQPQHF. The CDR3 DNA sequence: TGTGCCAGCAGCTTGGGCGGGGATCAGCCCCAGCATTTT.

The J gene is TRBJ2-7, the V gene TRBV4-1, with TRBD2 identical over 12 bases. CDR1 and CDR2 from the germline V gene are MGHRA and YSYEKL. The ends lost 4 bases at V and 4 bases at J; junction bases unmatched: 11. The CDR3 has 17 residues. DNA for the CDR3: TGCGCCAGCAGCCCCCTTTTGAGACTAGCGGGAGAATACGAGCAGTACTTC. Protein: CASSPLLRLAGEYEQYF.